This paragraph covers one TCR beta chain sequence. What it recognizes is unknown. TCRdb called the reads again in MiXCR, with one record for every CDR3 protein. The sample holds approximately 200,000 distinct CDR3 sequences, over 25% seen once. These data are taken from a study of T cell repertoires in cytomegalovirus infection. Study results and limitations: The study identified carriers of CMV plus the relevant HLA from cumulative public TCR beta family frequency.

There are 13 residues in the CDR3. Germline V gene lookup returns CDR1 LNHDA and CDR2 SQIVND (reference sequence). V gave up 5 bases and J gave up 5 bases, with 10 bases separating them. This clonotype was obtained from a human donor in good health (CMV status not recorded). Some clones in this sample may be carry-over from other donors' samples. V and J are TRBV19 and TRBJ2-1; D remains unclear. Sequenced material: PBMCs. The CDR3 nucleotides read TGTGCCAGTAGTCCGACGGTCAACAATGAGCAGTTCTTC. This encodes CASSPTVNNEQFF.